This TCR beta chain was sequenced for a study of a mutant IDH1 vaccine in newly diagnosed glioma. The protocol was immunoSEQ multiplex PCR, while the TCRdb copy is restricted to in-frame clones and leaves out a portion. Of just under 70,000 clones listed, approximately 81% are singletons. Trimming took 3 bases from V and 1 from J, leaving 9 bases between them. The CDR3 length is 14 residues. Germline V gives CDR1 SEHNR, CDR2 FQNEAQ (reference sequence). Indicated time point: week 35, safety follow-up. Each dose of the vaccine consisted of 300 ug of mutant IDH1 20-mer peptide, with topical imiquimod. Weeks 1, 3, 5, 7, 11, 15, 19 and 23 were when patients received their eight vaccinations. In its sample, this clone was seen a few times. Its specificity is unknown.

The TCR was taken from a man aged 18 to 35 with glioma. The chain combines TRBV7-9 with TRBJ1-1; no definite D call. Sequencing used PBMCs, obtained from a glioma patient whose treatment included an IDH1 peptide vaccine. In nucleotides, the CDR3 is TGTGCCAGCAGCTTTGAAGCGAAGAACACTGAAGCTTTCTTT. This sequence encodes CASSFEAKNTEAFF.